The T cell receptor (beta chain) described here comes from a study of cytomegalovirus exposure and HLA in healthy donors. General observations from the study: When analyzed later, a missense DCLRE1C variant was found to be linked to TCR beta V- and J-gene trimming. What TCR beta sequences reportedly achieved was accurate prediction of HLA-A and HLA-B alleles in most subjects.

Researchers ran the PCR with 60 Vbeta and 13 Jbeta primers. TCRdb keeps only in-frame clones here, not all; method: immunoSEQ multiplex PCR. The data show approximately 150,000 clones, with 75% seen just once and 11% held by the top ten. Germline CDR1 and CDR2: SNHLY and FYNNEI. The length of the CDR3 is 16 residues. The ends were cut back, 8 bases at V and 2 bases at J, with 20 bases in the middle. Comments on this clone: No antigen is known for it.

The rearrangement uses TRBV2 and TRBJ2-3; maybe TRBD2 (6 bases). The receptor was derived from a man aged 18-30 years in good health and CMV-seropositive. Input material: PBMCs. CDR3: CASGKRGGLVTDTQYF. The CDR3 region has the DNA TGTGCCAGCGGGAAACGTGGGGGGTTAGTCACAGATACGCAGTATTTT. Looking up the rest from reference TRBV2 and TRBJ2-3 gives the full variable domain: EPEVTQTPSHQVTQMGQEVILRCVPISNHLYFYWYRQILGQKVEFLVSFYNNEISEKSEIFDDQFSVERPDGSNFTLKIRSTKLEDSAMYFCASGKRGGLVTDTQYFGPGTRLTVL.